The TCR beta chain under discussion was sequenced for a study of T cell responses to AZD1222 COVID-19 vaccine. V dropped 1 base and J dropped 3 bases, with 16 bases sitting between them. The germline CDR1 and CDR2 sequences are MGHRA and YSYEKL. The CDR3 spans 16 residues. Study conclusions and caveats: In a largely white British group with more females than males, clonal diversity was possibly underestimated. Baseline seropositivity characterized only six AZD1222 recipients.

Data came from immunoSEQ multiplex PCR; TCRdb stores just in-frame clones and leaves some out. Of about 150,000 clones in the sample, less than 95% were seen once. As for this clone: Its antigen is undetermined.

The clonotype was recovered from an adult who received the AZD1222 COVID-19 vaccine. The sequencing used peripheral blood, collected 28 days after the second AZD1222 dose. V gene TRBV4-1 combines with J gene TRBJ2-7; D possibly uses TRBD1 or TRBD2 (6 bases each). The CDR3 spells CASSQGKGGGLYEQYF. CDR3 coding DNA: TGCGCCAGCAGCCAAGGGAAAGGGGGAGGTCTCTACGAGCAGTACTTC.